The 5 T cell receptor beta chains presented below share a single source sample, sequenced in a study of T cell responses to AZD1222 COVID-19 vaccine. The method was immunoSEQ multiplex PCR; TCRdb's version includes in-frame clones alone and lacks a portion of them. The table lists approximately 190,000 clones, around 93% of them singletons. Sequencing was performed on peripheral blood, taken 28 days after the second AZD1222 dose. All receptors come from an adult who received the AZD1222 COVID-19 vaccine.

This clone was counted a few times. The gene calls are TRBV18 and TRBJ1-6, with TRBD1 matching over 7 bases. V trimming: 2 bases; J trimming: 7 bases; junction bases outside the gene matches: 8. The CDR3 totals 16 residues. Germline V lookup: CDR1 KGHSH, CDR2 LQKENI. CDR3: CASSPADRAGNSPLHF. In DNA form, the CDR3 reads TGTGCCAGCTCACCAGCTGACAGGGCTGGGAATTCACCCCTCCACTTT.

This chain uses TRBV7-9 with TRBJ1-1, with D possibly matching TRBD1 (6 bases). This CDR3 contains 15 residues. Per germline, CDR1 SEHNR and CDR2 FQNEAQ (reference sequence). Between the trimmed V and J ends, which lost 5 bases and 0 bases, there was a span of 13 bases. CDR3 protein: CASSPKGDLNTEAFF. In nucleotides, the CDR3 is TGTGCCAGCAGCCCAAAGGGGGATCTGAACACTGAAGCTTTCTTT.

The rearrangement links TRBV5-1 to TRBJ2-1; TRBD2 agrees at 11 bases. The length of the CDR3 is 17 residues. From germline, CDR1 is SGHRS and CDR2 YFSETQ. With V trimmed by 6 bases and J by 4 bases, 12 bases remained unmatched. In DNA, the CDR3 is TGCGCCAGCAACTCACTTCCTACTAGCGGGGGTTACAATGAGCAGTTCTTC. It codes for CASNSLPTSGGYNEQFF.

The chain recombines TRBV5-1 with TRBJ1-1, with TRBD1 as a possible D gene (5 bases). V was clipped by 5 bases and J by 1 base, with 12 bases between them. This CDR3 has 14 residues. The V gene's germline CDR1 is SGHRS and CDR2 YFSETQ. The CDR3, as DNA: TGCGCCAGCAGGCTTTTAGGGGAGAACACTGAAGCTTTCTTT. This encodes CASRLLGENTEAFF.

The chain carries TRBV2 and TRBJ1-2; 7 bases map to TRBD1. Germline V gene data show CDR1 as SNHLY and CDR2 as FYNNEI. The CDR3 totals 12 residues. J lost 4 bases, V lost 7 bases, and 3 bases had no gene match. CDR3 loop: CASTPGGYGYTF. CDR3 coding DNA: TGTGCCAGCACCCCAGGGGGCTATGGCTACACCTTC.